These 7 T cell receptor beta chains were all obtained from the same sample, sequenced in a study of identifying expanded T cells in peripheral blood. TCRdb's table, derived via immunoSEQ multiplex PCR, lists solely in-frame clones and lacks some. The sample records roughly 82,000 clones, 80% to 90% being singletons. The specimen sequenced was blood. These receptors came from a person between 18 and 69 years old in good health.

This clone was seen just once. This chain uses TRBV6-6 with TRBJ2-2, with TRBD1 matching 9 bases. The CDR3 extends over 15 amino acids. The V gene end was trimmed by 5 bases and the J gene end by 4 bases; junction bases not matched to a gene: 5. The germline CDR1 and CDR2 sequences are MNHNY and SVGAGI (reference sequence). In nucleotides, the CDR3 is TGTGCCAGCAGTCGGGACAGGGCCGGCACCGGGGAGCTGTTTTTT. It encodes CASSRDRAGTGELFF.

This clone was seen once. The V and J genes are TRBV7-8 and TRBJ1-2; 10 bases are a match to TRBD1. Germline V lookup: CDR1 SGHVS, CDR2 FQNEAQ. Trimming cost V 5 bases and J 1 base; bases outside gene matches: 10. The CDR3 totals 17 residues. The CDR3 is CASSRTGGKDSNYGYTF. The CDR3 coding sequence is TGTGCCAGCAGCCGGACAGGGGGTAAAGATAGTAACTATGGCTACACCTTC.

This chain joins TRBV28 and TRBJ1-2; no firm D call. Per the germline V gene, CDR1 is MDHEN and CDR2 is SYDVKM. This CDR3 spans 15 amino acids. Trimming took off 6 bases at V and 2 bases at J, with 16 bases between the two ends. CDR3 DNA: TGTGCCAGCAGCAGACGTGGGTCCTCCAACTATGGCTACACCTTC. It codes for CASSRRGSSNYGYTF.

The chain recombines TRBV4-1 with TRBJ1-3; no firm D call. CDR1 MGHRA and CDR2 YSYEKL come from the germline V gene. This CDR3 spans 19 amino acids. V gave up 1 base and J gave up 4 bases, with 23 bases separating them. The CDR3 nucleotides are TGCGCCAGCAGCCAAGGACCCCTGGCAGCCTTGTCAAGGGGAAACACCATATATTTT. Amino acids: CASSQGPLAALSRGNTIYF.

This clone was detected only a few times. CDR3 loop: CASSPGLAPYEQYF. CDR3 nucleotides: TGTGCCAGCAGCCCGGGACTAGCTCCCTACGAGCAGTACTTC. The rearrangement joins TRBV27 to TRBJ2-7, with TRBD2 identical over 9 bases. The CDR3 extends over 14 amino acids. CDR1 and CDR2 (germline): MNHEY, SMNVEV (reference sequence). V was clipped by 6 bases and J by 2 bases; unmatched bases: 5.

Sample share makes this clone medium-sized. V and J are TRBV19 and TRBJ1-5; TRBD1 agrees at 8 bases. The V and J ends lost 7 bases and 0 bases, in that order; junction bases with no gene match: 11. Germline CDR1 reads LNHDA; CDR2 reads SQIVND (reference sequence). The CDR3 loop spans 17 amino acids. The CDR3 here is CASTTIGTGDSNQPQHF. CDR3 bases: TGTGCCAGTACCACAATCGGGACAGGCGATAGCAATCAGCCCCAGCATTTT.

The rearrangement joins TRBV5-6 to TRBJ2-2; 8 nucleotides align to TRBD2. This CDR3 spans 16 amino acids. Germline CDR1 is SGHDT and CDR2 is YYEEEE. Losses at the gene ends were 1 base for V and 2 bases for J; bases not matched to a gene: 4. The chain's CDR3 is CASSLLLAVNTGELFF. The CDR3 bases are TGTGCCAGCAGCTTGCTACTAGCGGTAAACACCGGGGAGCTGTTTTTT. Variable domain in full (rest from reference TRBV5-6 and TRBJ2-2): DAGVTQSPTHLIKTRGQQVTLRCSPKSGHDTVSWYQQALGQGPQFIFQYYEEEERQRGNFPDRFSGHQFPNYSSELNVNALLLGDSALYLCASSLLLAVNTGELFFGEGSRLTVL.